This section outlines one TCR beta chain sequence together with its context. The antigen is not known. The CDR3 has 17 residues. CDR1 and CDR2 (germline): MNHEY, SMNVEV (reference sequence). Trimming pared 1 base from V and 0 bases from J, leaving 16 bases between. This record belongs to a study of cytomegalovirus exposure and HLA in healthy donors. Overall study findings and caveats: One cluster of highly shared sequence variants probably arose as a sequencing artifact. TCR beta chains numbering some 160 were designated cytomegalovirus-associated. Most TCR beta V segments were productive about 87% or about 30% of the time in an earlier analysis.

The PCR employed 60 Vbeta primers together with 13 Jbeta primers. Per the study methods: Unique TCR beta chains totaled approximately 83 million in a later count, with roughly 12 million of them shared. TCRdb's copy holds only in-frame clones and misses some; the assay was immunoSEQ multiplex PCR. D and trimming were read from the DNA, whereas the V and J calls and clone size are those reported in that table. The sample gives 120,000 to 150,000 clones, over 75% of which show up once; about 5.6% is in the top ten. Sequencing was carried out using PBMCs. This TCR was sampled from a man aged 30 to 39 in good health and CMV-seropositive. The rearrangement joins TRBV27 to TRBJ2-7; maybe TRBD1 (6 bases). For the CDR3, the DNA is TGTGCCAGCAGTTTATACGCCCCCCAGGGGCACTCCTACGAGCAGTACTTC. It codes for CASSLYAPQGHSYEQYF.